This T cell receptor beta chain was profiled in a study of human T cells and chemical hapten exposure. TCRdb recomputed calls from the 5' RACE reads with MiXCR, one row per CDR3 protein. The table lists roughly 110,000 distinct CDR3 sequences, around a fifth of them singletons. This clonotype appeared many times. Trimming shortened V by 4 bases and J by 5 bases, and 15 bases separated the two germline ends. This CDR3 spans 14 amino acids. Germline values: CDR1 SGHDT, CDR2 YYEEEE. Researchers extracted total RNA from unfractionated whole blood. J is TRBJ2-5 and V is TRBV5-6; the D is unclear. This receptor was taken from a human donor in good health. This CDR3 is CASSLTRIGETQYF. Here the CDR3 DNA reads TGTGCCAGCAGCCTGACCCGGATAGGGGAGACCCAGTACTTC.